The subject of this entry is one T cell receptor beta chain. Its binding antigen is unknown. Qualities for individual bases were not recorded, and no much larger clone is one base off. These data originate in a study of blood T cell repertoires in COVID-19 (dated by TCRdb to between 2020 and 2021). Describing the broader study: Samples covering the acute and convalescent phases of COVID-19 were provided by collaborators in the United States, Italy and Spain. The prospective study material was composed of cDNA or gDNA derived from T cells, B-cell-depleted T cells, or PBMCs. The sample metadata nearly always contained a de-identified subject ID, COVID-19 status, age in years and sex. Where available, HLA class I and class II types were taken from metadata supplied by the sample provider and were not determined by assay-based typing. Subjects who had been exposed to COVID-19, were actively infected with it, or had recovered from it provided the deeply sampled blood TCRbeta repertoires that made up the dataset. The repertoires were made available in a free public database intended to serve as a resource for research on the immune response to SARS-CoV-2. Samples came from the ongoing ImmuneRACE study (first 160 participants) plus 1,254 subjects from 6 global collaborators. The paper's findings and limits, for the study overall: Clinical and demographic metadata were provided uncurated, with the amount varying by source and participant.

TCRbeta CDR3 regions were amplified from genomic DNA by means of the immunoSEQ Assay, a bias-controlled multiplex PCR. Regarding the original processing steps: The number of nucleated cells in each sample was estimated from the amplification of reference gene primers within the assay. Sequence reads were collapsed and filtered to measure the absolute abundance of every unique TCRbeta CDR3 rearrangement. For each sample, productive Simpson clonality was calculated as the square root of Simpson's diversity index across productive rearrangements. The table was pulled from immuneACCESS by TCRdb, which kept in-frame rearrangements only. Such tables lose some clones; where checked, under half of the loss comes from unresolved V genes, and the rest has no known cause. Clonal size and the V and J genes are those of that table, whereas D and trimming came from the DNA. Present in this sample are under 200,000 clones, roughly nine tenths of which were seen just once. Of the sample, 20% to 25% falls within the top ten clones.

The germline V gene (reference sequence) provides CDR1 MNHEY and CDR2 SMNVEV. Its CDR3 holds 15 amino acids, cysteine through phenylalanine. The only DNA kept is the CDR3, 45 bases in frame from the first base. V loses 2 bases at its end and J loses 6 bases; junction bases beyond the gene matches: 5. Each collaborating institution followed its own protocols to collect whole blood in K2EDTA tubes. For TCRbeta analysis, collaborator samples were shipped as frozen whole blood, as isolated PBMCs, or as DNA extracted from either sample type. The rearrangement joined TRBV27 to TRBJ1-4, with TRBD1 matching 8 junction bases. This clonotype was obtained from a man in his fifties or sixties with active or convalescent COVID-19. The sequenced sample was peripheral blood. Here is the DNA: TGTGCCAGCAGTTTACAGGGGGCGCGGTATGAAAAACTGTTTTTT. It is translated as CASSLQGARYEKLFF.